This T cell receptor (beta chain) was identified during a study of OX40 agonist ivuxolimab in advanced cancers. Study context: Aged roughly 23 to 85 with a mean of 60 years, they were about 80% male.

CDR1 is SGHAT and CDR2 is FQNNGV in the germline V gene. Trimming cost V 1 base and J 5 bases, with 15 bases left between them. This CDR3 has 15 amino acids. About this clone itself: No antigen is known for it.

Overall study results and limits: Researchers did not determine the expanded peripheral T cells' antigen specificity.

Clones were sequenced by immunoSEQ multiplex PCR, and TCRdb holds only the in-frame ones, with some missing. Of around 70,000 clones listed, around four fifths were seen once; the top ten hold 2% to 2.5%. This specimen was CD4+ or CD8+ T cells sorted from blood, taken in a trial of the OX40 agonist ivuxolimab. The receptor was derived from an adult with an advanced solid tumor such as melanoma, head and neck, liver or kidney cancer. This chain uses TRBV11-2 with TRBJ2-7; D might be TRBD1 (5 bases). CDR3 DNA sequence: TGTGCCAGCAGCTTAGGCCTGACAGAGTCTGACGAGCAGTACTTC. As protein: CASSLGLTESDEQYF.